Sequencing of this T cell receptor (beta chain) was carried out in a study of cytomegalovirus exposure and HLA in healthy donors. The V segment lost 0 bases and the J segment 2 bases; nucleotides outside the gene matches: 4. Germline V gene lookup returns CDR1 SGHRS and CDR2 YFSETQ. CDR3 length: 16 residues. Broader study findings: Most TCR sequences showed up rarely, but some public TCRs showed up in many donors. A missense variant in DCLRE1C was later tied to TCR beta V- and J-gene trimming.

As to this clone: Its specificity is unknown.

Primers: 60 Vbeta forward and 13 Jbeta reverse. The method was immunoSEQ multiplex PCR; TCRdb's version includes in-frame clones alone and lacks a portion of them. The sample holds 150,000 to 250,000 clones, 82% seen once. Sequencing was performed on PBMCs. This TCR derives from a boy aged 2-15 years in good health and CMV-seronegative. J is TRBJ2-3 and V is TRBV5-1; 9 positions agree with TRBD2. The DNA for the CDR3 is TGCGCCAGCAGCTTGGCCCTAGCGGGGTTCACAGATACGCAGTATTTT. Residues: CASSLALAGFTDTQYF.